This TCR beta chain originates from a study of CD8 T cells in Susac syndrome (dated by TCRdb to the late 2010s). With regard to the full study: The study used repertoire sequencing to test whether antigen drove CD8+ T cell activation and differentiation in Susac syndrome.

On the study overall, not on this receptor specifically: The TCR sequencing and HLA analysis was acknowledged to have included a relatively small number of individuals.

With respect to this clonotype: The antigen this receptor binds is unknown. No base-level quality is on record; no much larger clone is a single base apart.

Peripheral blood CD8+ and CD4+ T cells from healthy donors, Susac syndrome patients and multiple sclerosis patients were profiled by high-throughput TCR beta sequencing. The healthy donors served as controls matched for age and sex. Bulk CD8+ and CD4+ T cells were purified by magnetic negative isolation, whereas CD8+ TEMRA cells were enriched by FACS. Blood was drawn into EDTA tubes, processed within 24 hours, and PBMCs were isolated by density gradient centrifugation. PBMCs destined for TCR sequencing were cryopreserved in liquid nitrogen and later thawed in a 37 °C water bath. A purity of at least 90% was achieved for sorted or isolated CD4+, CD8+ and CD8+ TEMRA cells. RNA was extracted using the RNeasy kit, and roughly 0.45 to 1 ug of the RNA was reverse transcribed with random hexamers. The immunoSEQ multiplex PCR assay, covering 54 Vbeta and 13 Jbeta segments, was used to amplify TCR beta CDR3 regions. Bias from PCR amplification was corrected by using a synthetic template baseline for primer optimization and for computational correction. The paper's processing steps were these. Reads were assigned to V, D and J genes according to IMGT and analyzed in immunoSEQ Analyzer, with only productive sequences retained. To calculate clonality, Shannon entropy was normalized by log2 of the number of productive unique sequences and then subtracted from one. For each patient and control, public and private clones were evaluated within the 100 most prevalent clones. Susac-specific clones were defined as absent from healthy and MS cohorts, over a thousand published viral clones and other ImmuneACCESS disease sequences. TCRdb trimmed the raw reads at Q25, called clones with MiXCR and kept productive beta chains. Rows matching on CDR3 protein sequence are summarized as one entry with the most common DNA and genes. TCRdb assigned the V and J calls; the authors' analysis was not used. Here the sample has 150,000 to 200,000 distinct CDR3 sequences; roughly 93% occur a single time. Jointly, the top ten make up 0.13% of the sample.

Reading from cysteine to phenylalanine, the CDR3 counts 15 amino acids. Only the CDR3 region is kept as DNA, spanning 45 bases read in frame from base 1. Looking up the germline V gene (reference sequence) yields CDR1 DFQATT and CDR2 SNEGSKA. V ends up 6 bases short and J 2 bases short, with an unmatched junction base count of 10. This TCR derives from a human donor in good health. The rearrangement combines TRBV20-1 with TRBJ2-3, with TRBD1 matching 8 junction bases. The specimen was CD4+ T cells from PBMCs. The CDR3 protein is CSAIGTGPLTDTQYF. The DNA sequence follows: TGCAGTGCGATCGGGACAGGCCCTCTCACAGATACGCAGTATTTT.